One T cell receptor beta chain is described in this entry. Preparing the TCRbeta library involved the use of unique molecular identifiers. TCRdb reanalysed the PCR reads using MiXCR and keeps one entry per CDR3 protein. This table holds roughly 500,000 distinct CDR3 sequences, about 18% found once. The record originates from a study of T-cell reconstitution after alpha-beta-depleted transplantation in children. The trim removed 7 bases at V and 0 bases at J, leaving 4 bases unmatched. Germline V lookup: CDR1 SQVTM, CDR2 ANQGSEA. The CDR3 loop spans 13 amino acids. The rearrangement uses TRBV29-1 and TRBJ2-7; 9 bases are a match to TRBD2. The sequenced sample was PBMCs from the stem cell graft donor, obtained from the stem cell graft. The receptor's source is a human donor who donated a stem cell graft to a child with acute lymphoblastic leukemia. The CDR3 nucleotides read TGCAGCGGACTAGCGGCAAGCTCCTACGAGCAGTACTTC. Translated, it gives CSGLAASSYEQYF.